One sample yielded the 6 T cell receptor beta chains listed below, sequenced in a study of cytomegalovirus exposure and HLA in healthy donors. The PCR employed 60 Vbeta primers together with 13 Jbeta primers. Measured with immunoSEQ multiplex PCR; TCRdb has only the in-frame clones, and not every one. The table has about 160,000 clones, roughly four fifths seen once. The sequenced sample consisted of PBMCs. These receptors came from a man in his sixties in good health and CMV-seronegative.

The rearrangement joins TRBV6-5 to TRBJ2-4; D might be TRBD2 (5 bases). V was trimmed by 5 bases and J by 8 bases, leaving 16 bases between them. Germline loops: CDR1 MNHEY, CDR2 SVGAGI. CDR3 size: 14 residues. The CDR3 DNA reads TGTGCCAGCAGTCCTCGTCAGCCGAGGGACATTCAGTACTTC. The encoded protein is CASSPRQPRDIQYF.

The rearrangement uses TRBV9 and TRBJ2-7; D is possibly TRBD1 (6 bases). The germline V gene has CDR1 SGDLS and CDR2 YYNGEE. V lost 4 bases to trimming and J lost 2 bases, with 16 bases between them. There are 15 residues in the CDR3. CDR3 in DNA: TGTGCCAGCAGCAAACGTGTGAAGGGGGCCTACGAGCAGTACTTC. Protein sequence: CASSKRVKGAYEQYF.

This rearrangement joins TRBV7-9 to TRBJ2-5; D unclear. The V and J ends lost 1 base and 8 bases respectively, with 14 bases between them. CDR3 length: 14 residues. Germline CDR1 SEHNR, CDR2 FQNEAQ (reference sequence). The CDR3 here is CASSLGLGVGTQYF. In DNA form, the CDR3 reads TGTGCCAGCAGCTTAGGGCTGGGCGTGGGCACCCAGTACTTC.

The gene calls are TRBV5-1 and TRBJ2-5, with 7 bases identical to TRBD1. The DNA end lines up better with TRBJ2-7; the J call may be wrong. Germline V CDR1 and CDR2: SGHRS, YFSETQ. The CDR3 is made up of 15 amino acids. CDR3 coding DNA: TGCGCCAGCAGCTTGGATCCAGGGGGATCCTACGAGCAGTACTTC. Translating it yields CASSLDPGGSYEQYF.

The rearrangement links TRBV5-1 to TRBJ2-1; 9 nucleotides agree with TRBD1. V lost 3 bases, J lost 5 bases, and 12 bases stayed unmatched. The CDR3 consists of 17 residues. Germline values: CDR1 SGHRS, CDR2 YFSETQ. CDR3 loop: CASSSHSGQGSNNEQFF. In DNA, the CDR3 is TGCGCCAGCAGCTCTCATTCCGGACAGGGGAGTAACAATGAGCAGTTCTTC.

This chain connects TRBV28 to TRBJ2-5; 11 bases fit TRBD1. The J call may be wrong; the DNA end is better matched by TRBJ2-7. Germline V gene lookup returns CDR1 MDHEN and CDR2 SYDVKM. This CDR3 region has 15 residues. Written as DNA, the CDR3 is TGTGCCAGCAGTTTAACCGGGACAGGGGGATACGAGCAGTACTTC. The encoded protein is CASSLTGTGGYEQYF.